Described below is a single T cell receptor (beta chain) sequence and its context. Its antigen is still unknown. This specimen comes from a study of brain metastases from non-small cell lung cancer. General study findings and limits: Metastases had sparse T cells but largely shared repertoires with primaries.

There are 15 residues in the CDR3. Germline trimming cut 4 bases from V and 0 bases from J; bases unmatched to any gene: 6. CDR1 and CDR2 (germline): SGHDT, YYEEEE. The table came from immunoSEQ multiplex PCR; TCRdb's copy has only in-frame clones and leaves some out. The data show 2,000 to 3,000 clones, 85% to 90% seen once. The rearrangement uses TRBV5-6 and TRBJ1-2; 7 bases align to TRBD1. This sequence was found in a donor at least 40 years old with non-small cell lung cancer. The sequenced material came from primary lung tumor tissue. The CDR3 DNA follows: TGTGCCAGCAGCCTTACAGGGGCAGCTAACTATGGCTACACCTTC. Its translation is CASSLTGAANYGYTF. Together with reference TRBV5-6 and TRBJ1-2, the CDR3 gives the full variable domain: DAGVTQSPTHLIKTRGQQVTLRCSPKSGHDTVSWYQQALGQGPQFIFQYYEEEERQRGNFPDRFSGHQFPNYSSELNVNALLLGDSALYLCASSLTGAANYGYTFGSGTRLTVV.